The text below deals with one TCR beta chain. The CDR3 covers 18 residues. Germline loops: CDR1 MGHDK, CDR2 SYGVNS. With 0 bases removed from V and 1 base from J, the gap between germline ends came to 17 bases. A single record per CDR3 protein comes from TCRdb applying MiXCR to the RT-PCR reads. Counted here are about 680,000 distinct CDR3 sequences, 12% to 15% occurring once; the ten biggest clones make up just over 3.5%. The chain is built from TRBV25-1 and TRBJ2-3; weak D call: TRBD2 (6 bases). This clonotype was obtained from a female donor in good health, serving as a healthy control. Sequencing input: memory CD4+ T cells from blood. In nucleotides, the CDR3 is TGTGCCAGCAGTGAATATAAATCGGGGGTGTTCGGCACAGATACGCAGTATTTT. This translates into CASSEYKSGVFGTDTQYF.